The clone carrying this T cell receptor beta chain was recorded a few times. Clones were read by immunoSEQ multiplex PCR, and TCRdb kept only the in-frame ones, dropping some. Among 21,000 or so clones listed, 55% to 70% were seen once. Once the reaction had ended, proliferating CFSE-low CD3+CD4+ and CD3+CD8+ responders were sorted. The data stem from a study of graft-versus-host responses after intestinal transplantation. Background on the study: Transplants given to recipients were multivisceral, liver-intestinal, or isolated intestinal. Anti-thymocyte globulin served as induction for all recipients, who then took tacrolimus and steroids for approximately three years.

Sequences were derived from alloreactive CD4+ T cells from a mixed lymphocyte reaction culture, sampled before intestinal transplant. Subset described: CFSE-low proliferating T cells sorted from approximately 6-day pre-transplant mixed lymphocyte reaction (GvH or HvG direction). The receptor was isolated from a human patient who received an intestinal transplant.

The DNA of the CDR3 is TGCGCCAGCAGCTTCCGGGACAGGGGTGAAAAACTGTTTTTT. Its translation: CASSFRDRGEKLFF. This chain uses TRBV5-1 with TRBJ1-4; 10 positions match TRBD1. This CDR3 spans 14 amino acids. Germline CDR1 SGHRS, CDR2 YFSETQ. Losses at the gene ends were 2 bases for V and 7 bases for J; bases not matched to a gene: 2.